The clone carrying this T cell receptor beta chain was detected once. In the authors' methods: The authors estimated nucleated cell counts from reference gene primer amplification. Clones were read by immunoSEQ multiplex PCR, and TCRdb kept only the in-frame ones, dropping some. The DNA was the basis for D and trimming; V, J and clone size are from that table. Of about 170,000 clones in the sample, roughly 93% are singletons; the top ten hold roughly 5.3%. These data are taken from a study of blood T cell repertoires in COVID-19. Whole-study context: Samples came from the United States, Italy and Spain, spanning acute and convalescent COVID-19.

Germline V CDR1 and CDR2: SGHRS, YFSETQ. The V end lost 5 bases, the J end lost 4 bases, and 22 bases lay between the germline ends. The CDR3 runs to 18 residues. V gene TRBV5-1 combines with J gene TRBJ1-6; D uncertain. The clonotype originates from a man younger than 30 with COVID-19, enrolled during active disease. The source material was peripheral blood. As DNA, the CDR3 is TGCGCCAGCAGTGTGAGTGACTCATATTTGTCTTATAATTCACCCCTCCACTTT. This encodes CASSVSDSYLSYNSPLHF.